The TCR beta chain described here comes from a study of blood T cell repertoires in COVID-19. Overall study: Samples representing acute and convalescent COVID-19 were sourced from the United States, Italy and Spain. PBMCs, B-cell-depleted T cells, or T cells provided the cDNA or gDNA that made up the material.

Clones were read by immunoSEQ multiplex PCR, and TCRdb kept only the in-frame ones, dropping some. The sample includes fewer than 250,000 clones, 88% of them seen just once. V was clipped by 4 bases and J by 5 bases; unmatched bases: 4. This CDR3 spans 14 amino acids. Germline lookup yields CDR1 LGHDT and CDR2 YNNKEL (reference sequence). The sample taken for sequencing was peripheral blood. The chain couples TRBV3-1 (or the pseudogene TRBV3-2) to TRBJ2-7, with TRBD2 matching 11 bases. The clonotype originates from a man between 70 and 80 years old with acute or convalescent COVID-19. The CDR3 nucleotides read TGTGCCAGCAGCCCTAGCGGGAGGATGCACGAGCAGTACTTC. Encoded protein: CASSPSGRMHEQYF.